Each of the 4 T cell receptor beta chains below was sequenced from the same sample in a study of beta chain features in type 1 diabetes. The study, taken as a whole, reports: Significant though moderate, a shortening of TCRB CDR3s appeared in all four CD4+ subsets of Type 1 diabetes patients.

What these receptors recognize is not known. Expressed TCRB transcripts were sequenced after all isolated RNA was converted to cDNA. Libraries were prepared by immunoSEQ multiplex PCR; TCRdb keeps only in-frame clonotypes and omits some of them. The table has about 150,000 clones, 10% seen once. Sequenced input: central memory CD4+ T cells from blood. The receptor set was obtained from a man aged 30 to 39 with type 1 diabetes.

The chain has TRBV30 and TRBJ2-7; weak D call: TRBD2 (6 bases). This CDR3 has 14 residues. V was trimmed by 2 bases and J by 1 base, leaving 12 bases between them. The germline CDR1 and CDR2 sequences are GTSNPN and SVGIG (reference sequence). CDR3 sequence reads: CAWSLVGRSYEQYF. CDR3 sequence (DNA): TGTGCCTGGAGTCTGGTCGGGAGATCCTACGAGCAGTACTTC.

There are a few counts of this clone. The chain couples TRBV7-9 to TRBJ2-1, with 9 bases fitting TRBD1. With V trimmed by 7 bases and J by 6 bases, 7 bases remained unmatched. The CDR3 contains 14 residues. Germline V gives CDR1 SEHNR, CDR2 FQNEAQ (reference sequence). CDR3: CASTRRQGGNEQFF. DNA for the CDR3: TGTGCCAGCACGAGGAGACAGGGGGGCAATGAGCAGTTCTTC.

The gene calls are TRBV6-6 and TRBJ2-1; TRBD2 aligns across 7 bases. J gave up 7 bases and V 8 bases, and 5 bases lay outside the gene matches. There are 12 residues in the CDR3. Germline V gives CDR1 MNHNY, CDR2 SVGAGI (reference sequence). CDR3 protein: CASRGGGNEQFF. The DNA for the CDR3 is TGTGCCAGCCGTGGGGGGGGAAATGAGCAGTTCTTC.

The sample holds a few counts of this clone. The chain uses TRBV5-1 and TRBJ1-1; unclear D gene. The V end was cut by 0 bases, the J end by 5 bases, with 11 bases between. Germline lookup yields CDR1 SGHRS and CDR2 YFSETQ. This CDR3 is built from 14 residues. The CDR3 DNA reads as TGCGCCAGCAGCTTGGACCGGGTGGCTACTGAAGCTTTCTTT. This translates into CASSLDRVATEAFF.